Listed below are T cell receptor beta chains from one sample, sequenced in a study of shared clonotypes between healthy human individuals. Produced via immunoSEQ multiplex PCR; TCRdb's table is partial and in-frame only. The sample lists approximately 980,000 clones, over 60% occurring once. The material sequenced was memory CD4+ T cells sorted from blood. The receptors here all came from a young man in good health. The CDR3 runs from the conserved cysteine through the conserved F or W. Fields, in order: clone size, J gene, D gene, V gene, CDR3 protein. A D gene is named only where the DNA matches it firmly. The size field is filled for only some rows; it gives once, few, many or a size class.

size: -; J: TRBJ1-3; D: -; V: TRBV6-4; CDR3: CASSGTSPDSSGNTIYF
size: -; J: TRBJ1-4; D: -; V: TRBV10-3; CDR3: CAISESASTNEKLFF
size: -; J: TRBJ2-5; D: -; V: TRBV30; CDR3: CAWSVLSGTQETQYF
size: -; J: TRBJ2-3; D: -; V: TRBV6-4; CDR3: CASSDFFSKGGPQYF
size: -; J: TRBJ2-3; D: TRBD2; V: TRBV11-1; CDR3: CASSLETSGGAADTQYF
size: -; J: TRBJ2-5; D: -; V: TRBV20-1; CDR3: CSANRVETQYF
size: -; J: TRBJ2-5; D: TRBD1; V: TRBV18; CDR3: CASSQWYRGQETQYF
size: -; J: TRBJ2-7; D: TRBD1; V: TRBV12-5; CDR3: CASGLGQGSDEQYF
size: once; J: TRBJ2-7; D: TRBD1; V: TRBV7-2; CDR3: CATQIDRGRLKQYF
size: -; J: TRBJ2-7; D: -; V: TRBV13; CDR3: CASSRGRKLTYEQYF
size: -; J: TRBJ1-4; D: -; V: TRBV13; CDR3: CASSQPRGKLFF